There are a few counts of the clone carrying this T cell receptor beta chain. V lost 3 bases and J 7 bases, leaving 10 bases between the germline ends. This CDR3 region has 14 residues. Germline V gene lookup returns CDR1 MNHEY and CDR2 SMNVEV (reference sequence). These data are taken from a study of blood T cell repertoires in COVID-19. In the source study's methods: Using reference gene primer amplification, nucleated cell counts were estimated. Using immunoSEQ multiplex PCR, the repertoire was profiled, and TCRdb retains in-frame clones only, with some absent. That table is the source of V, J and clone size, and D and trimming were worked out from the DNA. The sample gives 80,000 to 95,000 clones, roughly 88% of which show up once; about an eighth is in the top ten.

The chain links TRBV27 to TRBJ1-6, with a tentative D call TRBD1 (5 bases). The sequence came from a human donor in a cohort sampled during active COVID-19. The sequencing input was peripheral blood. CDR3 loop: CASSLFQGNSPLHF. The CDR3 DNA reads TGTGCCAGCAGTTTGTTTCAGGGCAATTCACCCCTCCACTTT.